This T cell receptor beta chain was captured in a study of blood T cell repertoires in COVID-19. Looking at the study overall: Nucleic acid was either cDNA or gDNA, and it came from T cells, B-cell-depleted T cells, or PBMCs.

Germline CDR1 reads LGHNA; CDR2 reads YSLEER. V shed 3 bases, J shed 1 base, and the junction held 8 bases outside the gene matches. The CDR3 is 17 residues long. As originally analysed: By means of reference gene primer amplification, nucleated cell counts were estimated. Generated by immunoSEQ multiplex PCR, the TCRdb table keeps only in-frame clones and is missing some. The DNA was the basis for D and trimming; V, J and clone size are from that table. The repertoire holds about 320,000 clones, with 70% to 90% as singletons. Participant age was roughly 18 to 95 years, and participants resided in 24 US areas.

What was sequenced was PBMCs or T cells enriched from blood (not recorded which). The sequence derives from a woman aged 25 to 45 who had recovered from COVID-19. This rearrangement joins TRBV4-3 to TRBJ1-1; 10 nucleotides align to TRBD1. CDR3 residues: CASSQGSRQGANTEAFF. CDR3 in DNA: TGCGCCAGCAGCCAGGGGTCGAGACAGGGGGCGAACACTGAAGCTTTCTTT.